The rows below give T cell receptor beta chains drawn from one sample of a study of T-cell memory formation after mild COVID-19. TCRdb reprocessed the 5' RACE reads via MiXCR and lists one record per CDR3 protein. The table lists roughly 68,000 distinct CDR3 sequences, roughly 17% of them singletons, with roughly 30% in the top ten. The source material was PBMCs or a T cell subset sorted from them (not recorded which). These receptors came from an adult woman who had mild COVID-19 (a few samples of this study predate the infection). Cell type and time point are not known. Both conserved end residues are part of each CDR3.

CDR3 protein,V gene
CASSSWRSPSNEQFF,TRBV11-2
CASSLVARVRGVGQGEETQYF,TRBV7-8
CATSRDPSLYEQYF,TRBV15
CASSQGQGARNEQYF,TRBV4-1
CASSLPPDRARQPQHF,TRBV7-3
CASSPPEGTYEQYF,TRBV7-9
CASSQEVQGSYEQYF,TRBV4-3
CASSPIRTDTQYF,TRBV9
CASSQDPQGNQPQHF,TRBV4-3
CASTRYRGNSYEQYF,TRBV5-6
CASSEHPWEAFF,TRBV6-1
CSAAGLRNTEAFF,TRBV29-1
CATSDSRETQYF,TRBV24-1
CASSQQNFNYGYTF,TRBV9
CSVDVGMHTQYF,TRBV29-1
CASSPTGGGKETQYF,TRBV7-9
CATSDKTEVGNQPQHF,TRBV24-1
CASSLGAGGNSPLHF,TRBV11-2
CASSLGTSGQETQYF,TRBV7-2
CASSLPGRNTGELFF,TRBV6-2/TRBV6-3
CASSPGSGVNTEAFF,TRBV9
CASSPQVYNEQFF,TRBV7-2
CASSLLTRTALDGYTF,TRBV7-8
CASSSTGTEAFF,TRBV5-1
CASSLYELTHEQYF,TRBV5-1
CASSYSGTTNEQFF,TRBV6-5
CASSVDFSTDTQYF,TRBV7-6
CSVVRTSGIAQFF,TRBV29-1
CASRQGIGTEAFF,TRBV25-1
CSASLAGHYNEQFF,TRBV20-1
CASSLAGGLPDRYNEQFF,TRBV5-1
CASSLRISGGYTF,TRBV7-6
CATSDLGPTSYNEQFF,TRBV24-1
CATLWRNEQYF,TRBV25-1
CASSSTVDGRGSYEQYF,TRBV7-9
CASSLSPNTEAFF,TRBV27
CASSSELYEQYF,TRBV7-8